This T cell receptor (beta chain) was profiled in a study of blood T cell repertoires in COVID-19. TCRdb's copy holds only in-frame clones and misses some; the assay was immunoSEQ multiplex PCR. The top ten clones hold more than 3% of a sample with approximately 150,000 clones, almost 85% of them seen once. Deletions cut 2 bases from V and 13 bases from J, with 14 bases between. This CDR3 is 12 amino acids long. The germline V gene has CDR1 SGHAT and CDR2 FQNNGV. This TCR was recovered from a woman in her 50s with acute COVID-19. Sequenced sample: PBMCs or T cells enriched from blood (not recorded which). The chain joins TRBV11-2 to TRBJ1-1; D remains ambiguous. Here the CDR3 reads CASSLRPGEDFF. As DNA, the CDR3 is TGTGCCAGCAGCTTACGCCCCGGGGAGGATTTCTTT.